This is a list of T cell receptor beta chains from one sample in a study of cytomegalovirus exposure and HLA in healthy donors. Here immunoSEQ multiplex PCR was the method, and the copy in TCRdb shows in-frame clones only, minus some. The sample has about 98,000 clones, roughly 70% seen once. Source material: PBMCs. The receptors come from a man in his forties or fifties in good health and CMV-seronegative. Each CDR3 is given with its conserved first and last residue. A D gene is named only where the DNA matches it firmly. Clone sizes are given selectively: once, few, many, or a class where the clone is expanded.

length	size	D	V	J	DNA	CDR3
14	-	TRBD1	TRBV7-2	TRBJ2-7	TGTGCCAGCAGTACAGGGGGTAGTATCCACGAGCAGTACTTC	CASSTGGSIHEQYF
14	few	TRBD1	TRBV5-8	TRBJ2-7	TGTGCCAGCACCCTCAGGACAGGGGTACACGAGCAGTACTTC	CASTLRTGVHEQYF
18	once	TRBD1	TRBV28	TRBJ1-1	TGTGCCAGCAGTTCCCCCGAGGGATGGGACAGGGAGAACACTGAAGCTTTCTTT	CASSSPEGWDRENTEAFF
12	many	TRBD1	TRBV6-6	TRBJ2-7	TGTGCCACCAGACAGGGCCCCTACGAGCAGTACTTC	CATRQGPYEQYF
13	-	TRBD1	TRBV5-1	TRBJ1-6	TGCGCCAGCGGGACAGGGGATCGTTCACCCCTCCTCTTT	CASGTGDRSPLLF
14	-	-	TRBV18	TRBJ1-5	TGTGCCAGCTCACCCGGAGAGAGTGATCAGCCCCAGCATTTT	CASSPGESDQPQHF
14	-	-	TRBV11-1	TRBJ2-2	TGTGCCAGCAGCCAACGAACTACAGGGGGGGAGCTGTTTTTT	CASSQRTTGGELFF
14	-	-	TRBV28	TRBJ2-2	TGTGCCAGCAGTTTCTACAGGAACACCGGGGAGCTGTTTTTT	CASSFYRNTGELFF
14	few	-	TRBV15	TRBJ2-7	TGTGCCACCAGCAGAGACAGCCAGGCGTACGAGCAGTACTTC	CATSRDSQAYEQYF
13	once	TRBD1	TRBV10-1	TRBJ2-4	TGCGCCAGCAGTGTGAGACAGGGGCACATTCAGTACTTC	CASSVRQGHIQYF
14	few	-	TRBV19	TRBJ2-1	TGTGCCAGTAGTACGCGGACAGAAGCGAGTGAGCAGTTCTTC	CASSTRTEASEQFF
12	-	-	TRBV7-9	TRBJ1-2	TGTGCCAGCAGCAGGGGTAACTATGGCTACACCTTC	CASSRGNYGYTF
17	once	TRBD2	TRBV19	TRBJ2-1	TGTGCCAGTAGTATAGATCGGCCCGGGACTAGATTGACGGGGCAGTTCTTC	CASSIDRPGTRLTGQFF
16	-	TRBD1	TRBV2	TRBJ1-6	TGTGCCAGCATCCAGGAGGCGGGACAGCTTAATTCACCCCTCCACTTT	CASIQEAGQLNSPLHF
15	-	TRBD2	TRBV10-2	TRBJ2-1	TGCGCCAGCAGTATACGGACTAGCGGCGACAATGAGCAGTTCTTC	CASSIRTSGDNEQFF
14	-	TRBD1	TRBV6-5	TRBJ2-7	TGTGCCAGCAGTTACTCCGACAGGGGATTCGAGCAGTACTTC	CASSYSDRGFEQYF
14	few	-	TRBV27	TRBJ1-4	TGTGCCAGCCGAAGGGGTACAGCTAATGAAAAACTGTTTTTT	CASRRGTANEKLFF
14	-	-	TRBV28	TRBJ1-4	TGTGCCAGCAGTTTCCGGCAGGGAAATGAAAAACTGTTTTTT	CASSFRQGNEKLFF
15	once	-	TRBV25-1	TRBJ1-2	TGTGCCAGCAGTGGAAAACAGGGTACCCGTTATGGCTACACCTTC	CASSGKQGTRYGYTF
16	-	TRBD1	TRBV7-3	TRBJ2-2	TGTGCCAGCAGCTTATACGGACAGGGGAACACCGGGGAGCTGTTTTTT	CASSLYGQGNTGELFF
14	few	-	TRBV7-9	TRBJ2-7	TGTGCCAGCAGCGAGCCCGGGAACTTCTACGAGCAGTACTTC	CASSEPGNFYEQYF
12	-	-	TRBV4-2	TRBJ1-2	TGTGCCAGCAGCCAAGATGGGGGCAGCCATACCTTC	CASSQDGGSHTF
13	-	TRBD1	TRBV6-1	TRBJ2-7	TGTGCCAGCAGCCTCGGGACAGGGAGCGAGCAGTACTTC	CASSLGTGSEQYF
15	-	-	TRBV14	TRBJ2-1	TGTGCCAGCAGCCAGAGGTTCGTCAGTTACAATGAGCAGTTCTTC	CASSQRFVSYNEQFF
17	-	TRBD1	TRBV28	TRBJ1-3	TGTGCCAGCAGTTTGGCCAGGACAGGCATCTCTGGAAACACCATATATTTT	CASSLARTGISGNTIYF
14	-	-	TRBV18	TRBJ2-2	TGTGCCAGCTCACCACAGGGAGCGTACGGGGAGCTGTTTTTT	CASSPQGAYGELFF
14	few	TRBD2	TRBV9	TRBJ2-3	TGTGCCAGCAGCGAGAGCGGGAGAGCAGATACGCAGTATTTT	CASSESGRADTQYF
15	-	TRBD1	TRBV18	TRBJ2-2	TGTGCCAGCTCACCCCGGGACAGTGGCACCGGGGAGCTGTTTTTT	CASSPRDSGTGELFF
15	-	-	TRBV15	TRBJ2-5	TGTGCCACCAGCACCCCCGGCGGAGCCCAAGAGACCCAGTACTTC	CATSTPGGAQETQYF
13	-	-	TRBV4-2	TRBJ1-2	TGTGCCAGCAGCCAAGATATCAACTATGGCTACACCTTC	CASSQDINYGYTF
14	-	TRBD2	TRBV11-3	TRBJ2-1	TGTGCCAGCAGCCGACTAGCGGGAAACAATGAGCAGTTCTTC	CASSRLAGNNEQFF
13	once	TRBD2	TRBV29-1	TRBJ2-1	TGCAGCGTTGGTTTGAGACTAGCGCATGAGCAGTTCTTC	CSVGLRLAHEQFF
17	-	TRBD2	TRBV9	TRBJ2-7	TGTGCCAGCAGCGGTGGGACTAGCGGGAGAAAATACTACGAGCAGTACTTC	CASSGGTSGRKYYEQYF
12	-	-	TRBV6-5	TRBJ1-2	TGTGCCAGCAGAGGGAAGGGAGAGGGCTACACCTTC	CASRGKGEGYTF
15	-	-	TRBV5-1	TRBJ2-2	TGCGCCAGCAGCGAACAGGAGGGGAACACCGGGGAGCTGTTTTTT	CASSEQEGNTGELFF
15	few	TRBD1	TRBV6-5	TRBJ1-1	TGTGCCAGCAGTCCCGGAACAGGGGGCAACACTGAAGCTTTCTTT	CASSPGTGGNTEAFF
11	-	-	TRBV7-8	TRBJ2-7	TGTGCCAGCAGCTTGTCTCTCGAGCAGTACTTC	CASSLSLEQYF
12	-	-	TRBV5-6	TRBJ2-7	TGTGCCAGCAGCTTCGGGAGGACAGTCCCATTCTTC	CASSFGRTVPFF
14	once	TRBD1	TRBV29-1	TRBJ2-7	TGCAGCGTAGCGTGGGGACAGCGCCACTACGAGCAGTACTTC	CSVAWGQRHYEQYF
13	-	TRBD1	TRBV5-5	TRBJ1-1	TGTGCCAGCAGCTTATACCCGACAGGGGTAACTTTCTTT	CASSLYPTGVTFF
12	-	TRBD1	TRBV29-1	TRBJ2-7	TGCAGCGTCAGACAGGGTTGGTACGAGCAGTACTTC	CSVRQGWYEQYF
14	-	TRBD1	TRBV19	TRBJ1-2	TGTGCCAGTAGTACGGGACAGAGAAACTATGGCTACACCTTC	CASSTGQRNYGYTF
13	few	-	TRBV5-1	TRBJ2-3	TGCGCCAGCGGCACAGCTAGCACAGATACGCAGTATTTT	CASGTASTDTQYF
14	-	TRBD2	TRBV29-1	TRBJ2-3	TGCAGGGTCGGGGCTAGCGGGGGGGCAGATACGCAGTATTTT	CRVGASGGADTQYF
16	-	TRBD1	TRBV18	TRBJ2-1	TGTGCCAGCTCACCGGGACAGGTCCACGGAGGCGATGAGCAGTTCTTC	CASSPGQVHGGDEQFF
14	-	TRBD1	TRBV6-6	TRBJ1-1	TGTGCCAGCAGTTACAAGAGACAGGGAACTGAAGCTTTCTTT	CASSYKRQGTEAFF